This T cell receptor (beta chain) was sequenced for a study of cytomegalovirus exposure and HLA in healthy donors. General study results and limits: The study flagged roughly 160 TCR beta chains as cytomegalovirus-associated.

Unmatched junction bases numbered 10, after V lost 4 bases and J lost 2 bases. CDR3 length: 16 amino acids. Looked up from germline, CDR1 is SEHNR and CDR2 is FQNEAQ (reference sequence). 13 Jbeta primers and 60 Vbeta primers were used for the PCR. Sequencing used immunoSEQ multiplex PCR; TCRdb keeps in-frame clones, though not all of them. This sample carries 200,000 to 250,000 clones, 60% to 85% of them seen once, and the ten largest clones take about 14%. As concerns this clone: Its specificity is not known.

The receptor was isolated from a man aged 35-49 years in good health and CMV-seronegative. The V and J genes are TRBV7-9 and TRBJ1-2, with 7 bases identical to TRBD1. Sequenced: PBMCs. The CDR3 sequence: CASSSGSTGRNYGYTF. CDR3 in DNA: TGTGCCAGCAGCTCGGGTTCGACAGGGAGGAACTATGGCTACACCTTC.